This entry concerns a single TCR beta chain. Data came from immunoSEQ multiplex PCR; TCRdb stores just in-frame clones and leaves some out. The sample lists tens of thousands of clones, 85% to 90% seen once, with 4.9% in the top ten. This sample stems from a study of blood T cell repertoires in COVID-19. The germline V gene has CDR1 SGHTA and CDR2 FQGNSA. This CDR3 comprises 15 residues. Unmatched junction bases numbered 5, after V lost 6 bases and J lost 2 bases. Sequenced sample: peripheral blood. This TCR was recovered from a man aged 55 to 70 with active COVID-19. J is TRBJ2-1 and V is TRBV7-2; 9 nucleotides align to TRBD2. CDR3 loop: CASSTSGRTYNEQFF. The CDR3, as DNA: TGTGCCAGCAGTACAAGCGGGAGGACCTACAATGAGCAGTTCTTC.